The following is a TCR beta chain sequence with its context. The germline V gene encodes CDR1 SGHRS and CDR2 YFSETQ. V dropped 4 bases and J dropped 0; count of bases not matched to a gene: 4. The CDR3 sequence is 16 residues long. The repertoire was sequenced with immunoSEQ multiplex PCR; TCRdb's copy has only in-frame clones and lacks some. The sample lists roughly 180,000 clones, more than 70% seen once, with 6.2% in the top ten. The data derive from a study of blood T cell repertoires in COVID-19. Clinical history reported by participants formed the basis on which cohorts were assigned. The sequencing sample was made of PBMCs or T cells enriched from blood (not recorded which). The clonotype comes from a man in his forties who had recovered from COVID-19. The V gene is TRBV5-1, the J gene TRBJ2-6; 7 bases match TRBD1. CDR3 amino acids: CASSLGQSSGANVLTF. The CDR3 nucleotides read TGCGCCAGCAGCCTGGGACAGTCCTCTGGGGCCAACGTCCTGACTTTC.